Listed below are T cell receptor beta chains from one sample, sequenced in a study of blood T cells in healthy people across ages. Via MiXCR, TCRdb re-called the 5' RACE reads, giving one row per CDR3 protein. The profile shows roughly 2 million distinct CDR3 sequences, 49% of them singletons. The source material was blood. These receptors were taken from a woman aged 40 to 55 in good health. The CDR3 runs from the conserved cysteine through the conserved F or W. A D gene is named only where the DNA matches it firmly. Size is stated for part of the rows, as once, few or many counts, or as a class when the clone is expanded.

TRBV6-2/TRBV6-3	.	TRBJ2-4	.	TGTGCCAGCAGTCTGGACCCCCGAGCGAACATTCAGTACTTC	CASSLDPRANIQYF
TRBV5-1	.	TRBJ2-3	.	TGCGCCAGCAGCTTGGTGACGGTTGAGGATACGCAGTATTTT	CASSLVTVEDTQYF
TRBV20-1	few	TRBJ2-3	.	TGCAGTCGTATAGGCGGACTCTCCACAGATACGCAGTATTTT	CSRIGGLSTDTQYF
TRBV7-9	.	TRBJ2-3	.	TGTGCCAGCAGCTCTAGTGGTCTCCCCCGGGCAGATACGCAGTATTTT	CASSSSGLPRADTQYF
TRBV7-8	few	TRBJ2-3	TRBD1	TGTGCCAGCAGCTCGATTAGAGGGGGCGCAAGCACAGATACGCAGTATTTT	CASSSIRGGASTDTQYF
TRBV6-5	.	TRBJ1-2	TRBD1	TGTGCCAGCACAGGGGGAAACTATGGCTGCACCTTC	CASTGGNYGCTF
TRBV9	once	TRBJ1-2	.	TGTGCCAGCAGCGTAGCCCAGACATCCCTCTACACCTTC	CASSVAQTSLYTF
TRBV12-3/TRBV12-4	.	TRBJ1-2	.	TGTGCCAGCAGTTGGGGTCAATCGGGTTATGGCTACACCTTC	CASSWGQSGYGYTF
TRBV6-1	.	TRBJ2-5	.	TGTGCCAGCAGATTCCAGGGGAGGGGTGAGACCCAGTACTTC	CASRFQGRGETQYF
TRBV6-2/TRBV6-3	.	TRBJ2-5	TRBD2	TGTGCCAGCAGACCCCGGGGGGAACTCCAAGAGACCCAGTACTTC	CASRPRGELQETQYF
TRBV7-2	.	TRBJ2-7	.	TGTGCCAGCGGCCACCCCAACTCCTACGAGCAGTACTTC	CASGHPNSYEQYF
TRBV7-2	.	TRBJ2-4	TRBD1	TGTGCCAGCAGCCTCAGGGGGCAGGACAAAAACATTCAGTACTTC	CASSLRGQDKNIQYF
TRBV5-1	.	TRBJ2-7	TRBD2	TGCGCCAGCAGCACCGGACTAGAACAGAACGAGCAGTACTTC	CASSTGLEQNEQYF
TRBV7-3	once	TRBJ2-1	.	TGTGCCAGCAGCTCTTCATCCTCCGACCTTAACAATGAGCAGTTCTTC	CASSSSSSDLNNEQFF
TRBV4-3	.	TRBJ2-3	.	TGCGCCAGCAGCCAAGATTTGATGGGGGGCACAGATACGCAGTATTTT	CASSQDLMGGTDTQYF
TRBV4-3	.	TRBJ1-6	TRBD1	TGCGCCAGCAGCCAAGACGGGACAGAAAGCTCCTATAATTCACCCCTCCACTTT	CASSQDGTESSYNSPLHF
TRBV28	.	TRBJ2-3	TRBD2	TGTGCCAGCAGGGATCAGACTAGCGGGATCACAGATACGCAGTATTTT	CASRDQTSGITDTQYF
TRBV6-5	.	TRBJ2-1	.	TGTGCCAGCAGTCGTCCGACTATATTCTCCTACAATGAGCAGTTCTTC	CASSRPTIFSYNEQFF
TRBV7-2	.	TRBJ2-7	TRBD1	TGTGCCAGCACCCTCAGATCGGACAGGGTTTCCTACGAGCAGTACTTC	CASTLRSDRVSYEQYF
TRBV28	few	TRBJ2-3	.	TGTGCCAGCAGTTTAGTGGGGTTTGATGATACGCAGTATTTT	CASSLVGFDDTQYF
TRBV20-1	few	TRBJ2-7	.	TGCACATCAAACATAGCGACGTACTTC	CTSNIATYF
TRBV7-2	few	TRBJ1-2	.	TGTGCCAGCAGCCAAAGGGTCAACTATGGCTACACCTTC	CASSQRVNYGYTF
TRBV24-1	.	TRBJ2-1	.	TGTGCCACCAGTGCTTTCAATGAGCAGTTCTTC	CATSAFNEQFF
TRBV6-2/TRBV6-3	few	TRBJ1-5	TRBD1	TGTGCCAGCAGGGACGGACAGGGGGGCAATCAGCCCCAGCATTTT	CASRDGQGGNQPQHF
TRBV18	.	TRBJ2-7	TRBD2	TGTGCCAGCTCACGGAACGGACTAGCCTACGAGCAGTACTTC	CASSRNGLAYEQYF
TRBV12-3/TRBV12-4	.	TRBJ2-1	.	TGTGCCAGCAGTTCCCTGACTAGTTTTGAGCAGTTCTTC	CASSSLTSFEQFF
TRBV19	.	TRBJ2-1	.	TGTGCCAGTCGGACCAGGTCCAATGAGCAGTTCTTC	CASRTRSNEQFF
TRBV5-1	once	TRBJ2-1	TRBD2	TGCGCCAGCAGCTTAGATCTAGCGGGGGGAAACAATGAGCAGTTCTTC	CASSLDLAGGNNEQFF
TRBV7-8	.	TRBJ2-7	.	TGTGCCAGCAGCCTCGGACACCTAAACTACGAGCAGTACTTC	CASSLGHLNYEQYF
TRBV5-5	.	TRBJ2-5	.	TGTGCCAGCAGGGGGGCGAACCAAGAGACCCAGTACTTC	CASRGANQETQYF
TRBV4-3	.	TRBJ2-7	TRBD2	TGCGCCAGCAGCCCAAAATTTTGGACTAGCGGGAGCACGATCGTCGACTACGAGCAGTACTTC	CASSPKFWTSGSTIVDYEQYF
TRBV2	.	TRBJ1-2	.	TGTGCCAGCAGTGACGGATGGCTGAGCTATGGCTACACCTTC	CASSDGWLSYGYTF
TRBV7-2	.	TRBJ1-2	TRBD1	TGTGCCAGCACCCTCGTCCGGGACAGGGGTTTCGGCTACACCTTC	CASTLVRDRGFGYTF
TRBV20-1	few	TRBJ2-1	TRBD1	TGCAGTGCTAGACCCCCGACAGGGGGTAATCACAATGAGCAGTTCTTC	CSARPPTGGNHNEQFF
TRBV20-1	.	TRBJ2-3	TRBD2	TGCAGTGCTACCCCGCGGGAGCGGGGGGTCTGGCTGGATACGCAGTATTTT	CSATPRERGVWLDTQYF
TRBV5-5	.	TRBJ1-2	TRBD1	TGTGCCAGCAGCTTATTAAACAGGGGCCCGTATGGCTACACCTTC	CASSLLNRGPYGYTF
TRBV10-3	.	TRBJ2-6	.	TGTGCCATCAGGGATTCTGGGGCCAACGTCCTGACTTTC	CAIRDSGANVLTF
TRBV12-3/TRBV12-4	.	TRBJ2-5	TRBD2	TGTACCAGCAGTTTACTAGCGGGGGAATGGGAGACCCAGTACTTC	CTSSLLAGEWETQYF
TRBV6-2/TRBV6-3	once	TRBJ2-1	.	TGTGCCAGCAGTTACCCTCGAGGGCACAATGAGCAGTTCTTC	CASSYPRGHNEQFF
TRBV4-3	few	TRBJ1-2	TRBD1	TGCGCCAGCAGCCAAGTAGCCGGACAGGGGGAAATCTATGGCTACACCTTC	CASSQVAGQGEIYGYTF
TRBV10-3	.	TRBJ1-1	.	TGTGCCATCAGTGATCCCAGGAGGTCCGCTGAAGCTTTCTTT	CAISDPRRSAEAFF
TRBV6-2/TRBV6-3	few	TRBJ2-7	.	TGTGCCAGCAGAAGAGGGGGACAACACTCCTACGAGCAGTACTTC	CASRRGGQHSYEQYF
TRBV28	many	TRBJ2-3	.	TGTGCCAGCAGCTCGGGACTAGATACGCAGTATTTT	CASSSGLDTQYF
TRBV9	.	TRBJ1-2	TRBD1	TGTGCCAGCAGCCACCCCGGGACAGACCCCTTTTCTAACTATGGCTACACCTTC	CASSHPGTDPFSNYGYTF
TRBV4-3	.	TRBJ2-3	TRBD2	TGCGCCAGCAGCCAAGAGAAGGTAGCGGGGTGGACAGATACGCAGTATTTT	CASSQEKVAGWTDTQYF
TRBV5-1	.	TRBJ1-2	.	TGCGCCAGCAGCTTGGAGCTGAGTACTAACTATGGCTACACCTTC	CASSLELSTNYGYTF
TRBV7-2	.	TRBJ2-2	.	TGTGCCAGCAGCTTAGCAGCCCGTGGGGAGCTGTTTTTT	CASSLAARGELFF
TRBV5-5	once	TRBJ2-4	.	TGTGCCAGCAGCTTTGGGGGGAGCAATGAGCAGTACTTC	CASSFGGSNEQYF
TRBV20-1	few	TRBJ2-3	TRBD1	TGCACCCTGGGACAGGAGAGCACAGATACGCAGTATTTT	CTLGQESTDTQYF
TRBV5-6	.	TRBJ2-3	TRBD1	TGTGCCAGCAGCTTCGGACAGGGGAGGACTGGTACGCAGTATTTT	CASSFGQGRTGTQYF
TRBV29-1	.	TRBJ2-3	.	TGCAGCGTGACGGCACAGGGTCTTGGCACAGATACGCAGTATTTT	CSVTAQGLGTDTQYF
TRBV27	.	TRBJ2-5	.	TGTGCCCGCAGGAGGGGGCAAAGCGAGACCCAGTACTTC	CARRRGQSETQYF
TRBV6-2/TRBV6-3	.	TRBJ2-3	.	TGTGCCAGCAGTTATCTCCCTCGGTCCGATAGCACAGATACGCAGTATTTT	CASSYLPRSDSTDTQYF
TRBV5-1	few	TRBJ2-3	.	TGCGCCAGCAGCGAGCAAGCCACCGGCGGCACAGATACGCAGTATTTT	CASSEQATGGTDTQYF
TRBV6-4	few	TRBJ1-2	.	TGTGCCAGCAGTGATGGGACTTTACCGGGCTACACCTTC	CASSDGTLPGYTF